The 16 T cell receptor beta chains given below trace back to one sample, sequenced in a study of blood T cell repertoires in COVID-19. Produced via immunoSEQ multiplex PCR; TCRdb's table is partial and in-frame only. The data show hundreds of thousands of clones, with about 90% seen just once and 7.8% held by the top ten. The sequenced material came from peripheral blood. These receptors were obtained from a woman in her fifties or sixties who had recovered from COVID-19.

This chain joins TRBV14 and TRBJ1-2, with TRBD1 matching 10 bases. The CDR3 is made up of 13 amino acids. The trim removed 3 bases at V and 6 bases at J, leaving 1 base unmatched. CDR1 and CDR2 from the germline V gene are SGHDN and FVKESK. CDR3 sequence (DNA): TGTGCCAGCAGCCAGGGACAGGGGAATGGCTACACCTTC. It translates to CASSQGQGNGYTF.

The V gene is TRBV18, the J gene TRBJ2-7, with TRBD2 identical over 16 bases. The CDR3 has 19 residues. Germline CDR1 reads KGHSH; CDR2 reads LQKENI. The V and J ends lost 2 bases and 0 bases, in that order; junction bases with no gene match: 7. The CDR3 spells CASSPNPGLAGGPSYEQYF. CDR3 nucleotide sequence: TGTGCCAGCTCACCAAACCCGGGACTAGCGGGAGGGCCCTCCTACGAGCAGTACTTC. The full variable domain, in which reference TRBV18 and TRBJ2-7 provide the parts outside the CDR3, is NAGVMQNPRHLVRRRGQEARLRCSPMKGHSHVYWYRQLPEEGLKFMVYLQKENIIDESGMPKERFSAEFPKEGPSILRIQQVVRGDSAAYFCASSPNPGLAGGPSYEQYFGPGTRLTVT.

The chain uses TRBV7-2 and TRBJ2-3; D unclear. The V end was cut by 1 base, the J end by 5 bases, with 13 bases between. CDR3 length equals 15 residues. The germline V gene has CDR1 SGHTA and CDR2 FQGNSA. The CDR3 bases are TGTGCCAGCAGCTTAGGGCCGGCGGAAGGAGATACGCAGTATTTT. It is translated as CASSLGPAEGDTQYF.

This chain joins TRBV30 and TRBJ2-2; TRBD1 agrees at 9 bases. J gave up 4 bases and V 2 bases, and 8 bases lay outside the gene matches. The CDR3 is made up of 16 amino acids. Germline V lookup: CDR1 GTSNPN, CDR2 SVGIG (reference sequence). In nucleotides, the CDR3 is TGTGCCTGGAGTCCATTTGGGACAGGGTCCACCGGGGAGCTGTTTTTT. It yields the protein CAWSPFGTGSTGELFF.

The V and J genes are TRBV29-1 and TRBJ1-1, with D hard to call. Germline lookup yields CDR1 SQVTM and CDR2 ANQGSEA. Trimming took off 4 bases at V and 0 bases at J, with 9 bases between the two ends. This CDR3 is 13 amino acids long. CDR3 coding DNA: TGCAGCGTTGTTGGGAGAATGAACACTGAAGCTTTCTTT. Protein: CSVVGRMNTEAFF. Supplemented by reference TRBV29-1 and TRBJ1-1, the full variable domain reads SAVISQKPSRDICQRGTSLTIQCQVDSQVTMMFWYRQQPGQSLTLIATANQGSEATYESGFVIDKFPISRPNLTFSTLTVSNMSPEDSSIYLCSVVGRMNTEAFFGQGTRLTVV.

The CDR3 protein is CASSYPGLRVGQYF. The DNA of the CDR3 is TGTGCCAGTTCCTACCCGGGACTCCGAGTGGGCCAGTACTTC. The chain joins TRBV25-1 to TRBJ2-5; a possible D gene is TRBD2 (6 bases). The CDR3 totals 14 residues. CDR1 and CDR2 (germline): MGHDK, SYGVNS. The germline V and J ends were trimmed by 9 bases and 10 bases, with 24 bases remaining between them.

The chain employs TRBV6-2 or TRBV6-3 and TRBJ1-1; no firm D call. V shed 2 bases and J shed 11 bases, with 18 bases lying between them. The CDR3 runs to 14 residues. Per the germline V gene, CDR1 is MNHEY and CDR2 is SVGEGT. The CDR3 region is CASSYGGRLGGAFF. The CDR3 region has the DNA TGTGCCAGCAGTTACGGTGGCCGCCTGGGCGGGGCTTTCTTT.

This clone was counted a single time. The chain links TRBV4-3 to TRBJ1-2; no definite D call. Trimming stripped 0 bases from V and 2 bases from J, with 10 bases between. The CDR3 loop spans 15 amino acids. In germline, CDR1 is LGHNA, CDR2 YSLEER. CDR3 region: CASSQDLEANYGYTF. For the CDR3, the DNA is TGCGCCAGCAGCCAAGATCTGGAGGCGAACTATGGCTACACCTTC.

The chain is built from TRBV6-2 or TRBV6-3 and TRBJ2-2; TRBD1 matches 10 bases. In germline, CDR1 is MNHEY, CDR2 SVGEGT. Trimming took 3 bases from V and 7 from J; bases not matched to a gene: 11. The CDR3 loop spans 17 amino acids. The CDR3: CASSYATGTGEGGELFF. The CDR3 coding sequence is TGTGCCAGCAGTTATGCGACCGGGACAGGGGAAGGCGGGGAGCTGTTTTTT.

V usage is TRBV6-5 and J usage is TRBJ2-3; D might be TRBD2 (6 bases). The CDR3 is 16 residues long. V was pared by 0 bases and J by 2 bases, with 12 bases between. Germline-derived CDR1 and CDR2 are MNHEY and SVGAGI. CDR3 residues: CASSYSTAGYTDTQYF. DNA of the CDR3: TGTGCCAGCAGTTACTCGACAGCGGGTTACACAGATACGCAGTATTTT.

The CDR3 here is CASSEGAANREAFF. CDR3 nucleotides: TGTGCCAGCAGTGAAGGTGCAGCGAACCGGGAAGCTTTCTTT. The chain recombines TRBV2 with TRBJ1-1; D not certain. CDR3 length: 14 residues. Germline CDR1 SNHLY, CDR2 FYNNEI. V gave up 1 base and J gave up 8 bases, with 14 bases separating them.

The CDR3 sequence: CASSVAPTGQETQYF. CDR3 sequence (DNA): TGTGCCAGCAGCGTAGCCCCGACTGGCCAAGAGACCCAGTACTTC. The V call is TRBV9, the J call TRBJ2-5; D gene ambiguous. Trimming took 0 bases from V and 1 from J, leaving 10 bases between them. The CDR3 sequence is 15 residues long. Germline CDR1 reads SGDLS; CDR2 reads YYNGEE. The entire variable domain, with the rest obtained from reference TRBV9 and TRBJ2-5, is as follows: DSGVTQTPKHLITATGQRVTLRCSPRSGDLSVYWYQQSLDQGLQFLIQYYNGEERAKGNILERFSAQQFPDLHSELNLSSLELGDSALYFCASSVAPTGQETQYFGPGTRLLVL.

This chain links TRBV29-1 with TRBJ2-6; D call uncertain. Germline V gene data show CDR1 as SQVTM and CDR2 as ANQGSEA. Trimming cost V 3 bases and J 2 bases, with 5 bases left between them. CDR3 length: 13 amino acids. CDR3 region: CSVDTAGANVLTF. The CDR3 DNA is TGCAGCGTTGACACAGCTGGGGCCAACGTCCTGACTTTC.

The CDR3 sequence: CASSLVAGTTQYF. In DNA form, the CDR3 reads TGTGCCAGCAGCTTAGTCGCCGGGACTACTCAGTATTTT. This chain joins TRBV11-2 and TRBJ2-3; 7 bases map to TRBD2. The CDR3 loop spans 13 amino acids. The germline CDR1 and CDR2 sequences are SGHAT and FQNNGV. Unmatched junction bases numbered 7, after V lost 1 base and J lost 12 bases.

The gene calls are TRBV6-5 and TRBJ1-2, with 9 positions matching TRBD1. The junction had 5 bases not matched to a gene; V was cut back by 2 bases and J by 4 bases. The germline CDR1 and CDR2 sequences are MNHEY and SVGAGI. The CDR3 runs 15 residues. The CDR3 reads CASSYDRGEIYGYTF. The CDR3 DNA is TGTGCCAGCAGTTACGACAGGGGGGAAATCTATGGCTACACCTTC.

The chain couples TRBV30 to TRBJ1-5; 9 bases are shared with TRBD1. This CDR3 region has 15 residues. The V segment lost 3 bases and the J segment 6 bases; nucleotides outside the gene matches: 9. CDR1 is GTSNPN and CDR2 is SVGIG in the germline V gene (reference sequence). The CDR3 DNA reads TGTGCCTGGAGACTCCCGGGACAGGGCGGTCAGCCCCAGCATTTT. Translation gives CAWRLPGQGGQPQHF.